The 25 T cell receptor beta chains reported below all come from one sample, sequenced in a study of CXCR3-negative and CXCR3-positive naive CD8 T cells. Study-wide points: Higher TRB CDR3 hydrophobicity marked CXCR3-positive naive cells relative to CXCR3-negative naive cells.

Their recognized antigens are unknown. It was by 5' RACE with UMI labels that the TRB cDNA libraries were prepared. TCRdb processed the 5' RACE reads again and assigns one entry to each CDR3 protein, with no DNA. The sample table includes around 160,000 distinct CDR3 sequences. What was sequenced was naive CXCR3+ CD8+ T cells from blood. Subset described: CD45RO-CCR7+CD27+CD95- naive CD8+ T cells expressing CXCR3 (TNR3+). These TCRs come from a human donor in good health. Some clones in this sample may be carry-over from other donors' samples.

This chain connects TRBV6-5 to TRBJ2-1; TCRdb's D gene call, TRBD1, goes unchecked for lack of DNA. Germline V gives CDR1 MNHEY, CDR2 SVGAGI. The CDR3 covers 15 residues. The CDR3 region is CASSSGQGPKDEQFF.

The chain uses TRBV25-1 and TRBJ2-1. The CDR3 is made up of 12 amino acids. Germline V gene data show CDR1 as MGHDK and CDR2 as SYGVNS. This CDR3 is CASSEGYNEQFF.

V gene TRBV11-2 combines with J gene TRBJ1-6; TCRdb designates TRBD1, a call that cannot be tested without DNA. CDR1 and CDR2 from the germline V gene are SGHAT and FQNNGV. The CDR3 length is 16 residues. The CDR3 reads CASSSPKAGLNSPLHF.

The genes are TRBV7-3 and TRBJ2-7; as DNA is missing, the TRBD1 call by TCRdb cannot be tested. The CDR3 sequence is 14 residues long. Germline V gene lookup returns CDR1 SGHTA and CDR2 FQGTGA. CDR3: CASSPTTGSYEQYF.

This chain links TRBV28 with TRBJ1-6; checking the TCRdb D call of TRBD1 is not possible without DNA. The CDR3 has 16 amino acids. Per germline, CDR1 MDHEN and CDR2 SYDVKM. The CDR3 reads CASTPGQGPLGSPLHF.

The rearrangement joins TRBV6-5 to TRBJ2-7; no DNA is available, so the TRBD2 call from TCRdb remains unchecked. The CDR3 is made up of 15 amino acids. Germline V lookup: CDR1 MNHEY, CDR2 SVGAGI. The CDR3 is CASSYDYPSSYEQYF.

The chain has TRBV27 and TRBJ1-5; TCRdb designates TRBD1, a call that cannot be tested without DNA. CDR3 length: 14 residues. The germline CDR1 and CDR2 sequences are MNHEY and SMNVEV (reference sequence). This CDR3 reads CASGNTGGHQPQHF.

The rearrangement links TRBV19 to TRBJ1-6. The CDR3 is 13 residues long. Germline-derived CDR1 and CDR2 are LNHDA and SQIVND (reference sequence). CDR3 amino acids: CASSIDLNSPLHF.

The rearrangement links TRBV6-5 to TRBJ1-6; lacking DNA, the TRBD1 call made by TCRdb goes unchecked. Germline CDR1 and CDR2: MNHEY and SVGAGI. The CDR3 consists of 19 residues. The CDR3 loop is CASSSTSGTPYSYNSPLHF.

This chain links TRBV29-1 with TRBJ2-1; TCRdb returns TRBD2, unconfirmable since there is no DNA. The germline V gene encodes CDR1 SQVTM and CDR2 ANQGSEA. This CDR3 is built from 12 residues. CDR3 protein: CSVEEEGNEQFF.

This chain links TRBV28 with TRBJ1-4; TCRdb reports TRBD1, a call that lacks DNA to check it against. Germline CDR1 and CDR2: MDHEN and SYDVKM. The CDR3 loop spans 13 amino acids. CDR3 loop: CASSLLGREKLFF.

The rearrangement joins TRBV28 to TRBJ2-7; without DNA, the TCRdb call of TRBD1 cannot be checked. Per germline, CDR1 MDHEN and CDR2 SYDVKM. CDR3 length: 16 residues. Here the CDR3 reads CASSPLLTATYYEQYF.

V and J are TRBV28 and TRBJ2-2; TCRdb designates TRBD1, a call that cannot be tested without DNA. CDR3 length equals 20 residues. Germline V gives CDR1 MDHEN, CDR2 SYDVKM. The CDR3 sequence: CASRASRDRGSGWVTGELFF.

The J gene is TRBJ2-1, the V gene TRBV7-2. Per the germline V gene, CDR1 is SGHTA and CDR2 is FQGNSA. CDR3 length: 15 residues. CDR3 amino acids: CASSSSRRSYNEQFF.

The genes are TRBV6-5 and TRBJ2-7. The CDR3 runs to 13 residues. Germline CDR1 is MNHEY and CDR2 is SVGAGI. The CDR3 loop is CASRGGLLYEQYF.

The rearrangement joins TRBV2 to TRBJ1-1; TCRdb names TRBD1, which stays unverified in the absence of DNA. Germline assignment: CDR1 SNHLY and CDR2 FYNNEI. The length of the CDR3 is 15 residues. CDR3 amino acids: CASSEHSGAGTEAFF.

CDR3 sequence: CASSFENSNQPQHF. The chain is built from TRBV12-3 or TRBV12-4 and TRBJ1-5. The length of the CDR3 is 14 residues.

The V gene is TRBV20-1, the J gene TRBJ2-7; with no DNA, the TCRdb D assignment of TRBD2 cannot be verified. The CDR3 is 15 residues long. The germline V gene has CDR1 DFQATT and CDR2 SNEGSKA (reference sequence). The CDR3 loop is CSARDRISGTYEQYF.

CDR3 sequence reads: CASSEAQGSTDTQYF. The gene calls are TRBV2 and TRBJ2-3. CDR3 length equals 15 residues. The germline V gene has CDR1 SNHLY and CDR2 FYNNEI.

V and J are TRBV7-9 and TRBJ2-3; TCRdb's D gene call, TRBD1, goes unchecked for lack of DNA. There are 16 residues in the CDR3. CDR1 and CDR2 from the germline V gene are SEHNR and FQNEAQ (reference sequence). The CDR3 protein is CASSPRESLITDTQYF.

V gene TRBV10-3 combines with J gene TRBJ2-7; TCRdb designates TRBD1, a call that cannot be tested without DNA. Germline V gene data show CDR1 as ENHRY and CDR2 as SYGVKD. The CDR3 runs 15 residues. The CDR3 sequence is CAISESSGTGDEQYF.

This CDR3 is CSVLLSYNSPLHF. The chain combines TRBV29-1 with TRBJ1-6. Germline V gene sequence: CDR1 SQVTM, CDR2 ANQGSEA. This CDR3 comprises 13 residues.

The rearrangement joins TRBV4-3 to TRBJ2-7; no DNA is available, so the TRBD1 call from TCRdb remains unchecked. Germline CDR1 is LGHNA and CDR2 is YSLEER. The CDR3 has 16 residues. The CDR3 is CASSQDQARGQHEQYF.

The rearrangement links TRBV7-9 to TRBJ1-1. The CDR3 loop spans 12 amino acids. The germline gives CDR1 SEHNR, CDR2 FQNEAQ (reference sequence). The CDR3 here is CASSLGGVEAFF.

The rearrangement joins TRBV19 to TRBJ2-2. CDR1 and CDR2 from the germline V gene are LNHDA and SQIVND (reference sequence). The CDR3 spans 14 residues. CDR3 sequence: CASSPQYPAGELFF.